Listed below are T cell receptor beta chains from one sample, sequenced in a study of cytomegalovirus exposure and HLA in healthy donors. Generated by immunoSEQ multiplex PCR, the TCRdb table keeps only in-frame clones and is missing some. The sample includes around 130,000 clones, about two thirds of them seen just once. The sample consisted of PBMCs. These receptors originate from an older woman in good health and CMV-seropositive. Both conserved end residues are part of each CDR3. D genes are given only for firm matches. Only part of the rows carry a size: once, few, many, or a class if the clone is expanded.

TRBV29-1	TRBD2	NA	TRBJ2-1	CSVAGTSVVYNEQFF	TGCAGCGTTGCCGGCACTAGCGTAGTTTACAATGAGCAGTTCTTC
TRBV28	NA	NA	TRBJ1-2	CASSLVQGGYTF	TGTGCCAGCAGTTTAGTCCAGGGGGGCTACACCTTC
TRBV10-2	NA	once	TRBJ2-7	CASSESGDISYEQYF	TGCGCCAGCAGTGAGTCGGGGGACATCTCCTACGAGCAGTACTTC
TRBV7-9	NA	few	TRBJ1-2	CASSPDSVYGYTF	TGTGCCAGCAGCCCTGACAGCGTCTATGGCTACACCTTC
TRBV7-9	TRBD1	NA	TRBJ2-6	CASSRTRTGESGANVLTF	TGTGCCAGCAGTCGCACGAGGACAGGGGAAAGTGGGGCCAACGTCCTGACTTTC
TRBV5-1	TRBD1	NA	TRBJ1-3	CASSLGTGGSVSGNTIYF	TGCGCCAGCAGCCTCGGGACAGGGGGCAGCGTTAGTGGAAACACCATATATTTT
TRBV10-3	NA	few	TRBJ2-7	CAITEGTQTYEQYF	TGTGCCATCACTGAAGGGACACAGACCTACGAGCAGTACTTC
TRBV7-9	TRBD1	NA	TRBJ1-4	CASSPGQGAYPITNEKLFF	TGTGCCAGCAGCCCGGGACAGGGTGCCTACCCCATCACTAATGAAAAACTGTTTTTT
TRBV18	TRBD1	NA	TRBJ2-7	CASLRQPGTGDPEQYF	TGTGCCAGCTTGCGACAACCCGGGACAGGGGATCCCGAGCAGTACTTC
TRBV13	NA	NA	TRBJ1-3	CASSLVRGNTIYF	TGTGCCAGCAGCTTAGTTCGGGGAAACACCATATATTTT
TRBV9	TRBD1	NA	TRBJ1-3	CASSGTLQGRYGNTIYF	TGTGCCAGCAGCGGGACATTACAGGGGAGGTACGGAAACACCATATATTTT
TRBV12-5	TRBD1	NA	TRBJ1-5	CASGIDRDQPQHF	TGTGCTAGTGGTATCGACAGGGATCAGCCCCAGCATTTT
TRBV7-9	TRBD1	NA	TRBJ2-7	CASSTTRDSSYEQYF	TGTGCCAGCAGCACCACCCGGGACAGCTCCTACGAGCAGTACTTC
TRBV11-3	NA	NA	TRBJ2-4	CASSLQGPGNIQYF	TGTGCCAGCAGCTTACAGGGGCCAGGGAACATTCAGTACTTC
TRBV19	TRBD2	NA	TRBJ2-1	CASKTSGGNEQFF	TGTGCCAGTAAAACTAGCGGGGGAAATGAGCAGTTCTTC